These 15 T cell receptor beta chains came from one sample sequenced in a study of T cell responses to AZD1222 COVID-19 vaccine. Produced via immunoSEQ multiplex PCR; TCRdb's table is partial and in-frame only. The table shows about 120,000 clones, with roughly 90% occurring only once. Source: peripheral blood, taken on day 0 of AZD1222 vaccination. The source of these receptors is an adult in good health.

The V call is TRBV19, the J call TRBJ2-2; TRBD1 is a possible D gene (6 bases). V lost 4 bases to trimming and J lost 1 base, with 13 bases between them. The germline V gene encodes CDR1 LNHDA and CDR2 SQIVND (reference sequence). The CDR3 is made up of 16 amino acids. The CDR3 region has the DNA TGTGCCAGTAGTACAGCCGGGACAAGGAACACCGGGGAGCTGTTTTTT. Its protein product is CASSTAGTRNTGELFF.

V and J are TRBV7-3 and TRBJ1-5; D is perhaps TRBD1 (5 bases). CDR1 and CDR2 (germline): SGHTA, FQGTGA. This CDR3 region has 14 residues. Trimming removed 5 bases from V and 4 bases from J, with 12 bases in between. The CDR3 region is CASSPRGKNQPQHF. DNA of the CDR3: TGTGCCAGCAGCCCCCGGGGCAAAAATCAGCCCCAGCATTTT.

This rearrangement joins TRBV3-1 (or the pseudogene TRBV3-2) to TRBJ1-2; D call uncertain. CDR3 length: 13 amino acids. The V gene lost 1 base and the J gene lost 4 bases, with 7 bases spanning the gap. Germline V gene data show CDR1 as LGHDT and CDR2 as YNNKEL (reference sequence). In nucleotides, the CDR3 is TGTGCCAGCAGCCAAGCCCGATTCTATGGCTACACCTTC. Its protein is CASSQARFYGYTF.

This clone is a singleton in its sample. V gene TRBV7-9 combines with J gene TRBJ2-5; D is perhaps TRBD1 (6 bases). Germline V gives CDR1 SEHNR, CDR2 FQNEAQ (reference sequence). V lost 6 bases and J 0 bases, leaving 11 bases between the germline ends. This CDR3 region has 14 residues. CDR3 bases: TGTGCCAGCAGACAGGGATATAACCAAGAGACCCAGTACTTC. Translation gives CASRQGYNQETQYF.

The chain has TRBV4-1 and TRBJ1-5, with a weak D call TRBD1 (5 bases). The CDR3 runs to 16 residues. The germline V and J ends were trimmed by 1 base and 6 bases, with 16 bases remaining between them. CDR1 and CDR2 (germline): MGHRA, YSYEKL. As DNA, the CDR3 is TGCGCCAGCAGCCAAGTGTTCGGGGGTTCAGGTCAGCCCCAGCATTTT. Its translation is CASSQVFGGSGQPQHF.

The genes are TRBV7-9 and TRBJ2-7; a possible D gene is TRBD1 (5 bases). This CDR3 is built from 12 residues. Germline CDR1 reads SEHNR; CDR2 reads FQNEAQ (reference sequence). The V and J ends lost 5 bases and 2 bases respectively, with 7 bases between them. DNA for the CDR3: TGTGCCAGCAGCCCCAGGGCCTACGAGCAGTACTTC. This codes for CASSPRAYEQYF.

The chain joins TRBV6-5 to TRBJ1-2; 8 bases map to TRBD1. This CDR3 spans 14 amino acids. Trimming cost V 6 bases and J 4 bases; bases outside gene matches: 7. Germline CDR1 MNHEY, CDR2 SVGAGI. This CDR3 reads CASRVPGQVYGYTF. CDR3 bases: TGTGCCAGCAGAGTCCCGGGACAGGTCTATGGCTACACCTTC.

V and J are TRBV25-1 and TRBJ2-1; TRBD1 matches 8 bases. CDR3 length: 14 amino acids. Trimming took 3 bases from V and 9 from J; bases not matched to a gene: 7. Germline CDR1 reads MGHDK; CDR2 reads SYGVNS. CDR3 in DNA: TGTGCCAGCAGTGACTGGACAGGGAAGGCTGAGCAGTTCTTC. Translated, it gives CASSDWTGKAEQFF.

This chain connects TRBV5-1 to TRBJ1-1; 11 bases are a match to TRBD1. The V segment lost 4 bases and the J segment 4 bases; nucleotides outside the gene matches: 6. Per the germline V gene, CDR1 is SGHRS and CDR2 is YFSETQ. The CDR3 contains 15 residues. The CDR3 spells CASSRPGTGGTEAFF. In nucleotides, the CDR3 is TGCGCCAGCAGCCGACCCGGGACAGGGGGCACTGAAGCTTTCTTT.

The chain employs TRBV12-3 or TRBV12-4 and TRBJ1-1, with D possibly matching TRBD1 (6 bases). The germline V and J ends were trimmed by 10 bases and 5 bases, with 17 bases remaining between them. This CDR3 is built from 13 residues. CDR3 residues: CATLGGWGTEAFF. DNA for the CDR3: TGTGCCACCCTAGGGGGGTGGGGTACTGAAGCTTTCTTT.

The chain links TRBV19 to TRBJ2-7; D may correspond to TRBD1 or TRBD2 (5 bases each). This CDR3 spans 15 amino acids. CDR1 is LNHDA and CDR2 is SQIVND in the germline V gene (reference sequence). V dropped 5 bases and J dropped 2 bases, with 16 bases sitting between them. For the CDR3, the DNA is TGTGCCAGTAGTGCCCCGGGACGTGGGACCTACGAGCAGTACTTC. This codes for CASSAPGRGTYEQYF.

This rearrangement joins TRBV27 to TRBJ1-5; 10 nucleotides line up with TRBD1. V dropped 8 bases and J dropped 6; count of bases not matched to a gene: 4. The CDR3 has 13 amino acids. The germline gives CDR1 MNHEY, CDR2 SMNVEV (reference sequence). CDR3 coding DNA: TGTGCCAGCCGACAGGGGGCCAGTCAGCCCCAGCATTTT. This encodes CASRQGASQPQHF.

By sample share, this clone is medium-sized (0.01 to 0.1%). The rearrangement joins TRBV19 to TRBJ2-2, with TRBD1 identical over 9 bases. Trimming took 6 bases from V and 3 from J; bases not matched to a gene: 5. CDR3 length: 15 amino acids. Germline V CDR1 and CDR2: LNHDA, SQIVND (reference sequence). The CDR3 bases are TGTGCCAGTAGAATGGGGGACAGGGACACCGGGGAGCTGTTTTTT. Translated: CASRMGDRDTGELFF.

This sequence joins TRBV3-1 (or the pseudogene TRBV3-2) and TRBJ2-5, with 12 bases lining up with TRBD2. V shed 2 bases and J 5 bases; nucleotides not matched to a gene: 3. From germline, CDR1 is LGHDT and CDR2 YNNKEL (reference sequence). The CDR3 has 15 amino acids. CDR3: CASSQRLAGVETQYF. In DNA, the CDR3 is TGTGCCAGCAGCCAACGACTAGCGGGAGTGGAGACCCAGTACTTC.

The chain uses TRBV5-4 and TRBJ1-6; 9 nucleotides line up with TRBD1. The CDR3 contains 14 residues. Germline-derived CDR1 and CDR2 are SGHNT and YYREEE (reference sequence). V lost 3 bases, J lost 13 bases, and 8 bases stayed unmatched. CDR3 DNA sequence: TGTGCCAGCAGCTCCGGGACAGGGAATGTGCCCCTCCACTTT. Its protein is CASSSGTGNVPLHF.